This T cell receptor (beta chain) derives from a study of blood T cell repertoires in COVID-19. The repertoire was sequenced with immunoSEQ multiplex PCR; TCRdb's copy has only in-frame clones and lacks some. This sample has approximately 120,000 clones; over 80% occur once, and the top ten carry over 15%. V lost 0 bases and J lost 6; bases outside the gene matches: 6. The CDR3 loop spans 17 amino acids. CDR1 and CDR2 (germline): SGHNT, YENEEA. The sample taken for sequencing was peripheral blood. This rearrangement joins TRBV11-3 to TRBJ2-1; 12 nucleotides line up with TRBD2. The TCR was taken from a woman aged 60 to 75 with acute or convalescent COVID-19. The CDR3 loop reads CASSLDSGLAGINEQFF. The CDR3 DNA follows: TGTGCCAGCAGCTTAGACTCGGGACTAGCGGGCATCAATGAGCAGTTCTTC.